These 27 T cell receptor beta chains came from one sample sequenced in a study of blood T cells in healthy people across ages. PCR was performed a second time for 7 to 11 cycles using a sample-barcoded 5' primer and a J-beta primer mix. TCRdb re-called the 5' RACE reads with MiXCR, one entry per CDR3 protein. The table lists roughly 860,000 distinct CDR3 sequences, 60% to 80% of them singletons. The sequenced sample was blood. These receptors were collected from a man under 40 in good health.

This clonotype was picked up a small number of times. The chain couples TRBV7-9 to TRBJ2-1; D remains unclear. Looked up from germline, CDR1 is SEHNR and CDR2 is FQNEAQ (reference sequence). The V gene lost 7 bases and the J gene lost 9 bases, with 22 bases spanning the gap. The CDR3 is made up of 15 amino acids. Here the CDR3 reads CASTLLRLLLGEQFF. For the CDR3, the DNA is TGTGCCAGCACCCTCCTACGACTGCTGCTCGGTGAGCAGTTCTTC.

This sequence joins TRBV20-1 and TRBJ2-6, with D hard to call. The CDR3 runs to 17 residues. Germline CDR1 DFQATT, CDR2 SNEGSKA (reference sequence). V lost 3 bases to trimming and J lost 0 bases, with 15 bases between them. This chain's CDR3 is CSARGRNKLSGANVLTF. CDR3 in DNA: TGCAGTGCTAGGGGCCGAAACAAACTCTCTGGGGCCAACGTCCTGACTTTC.

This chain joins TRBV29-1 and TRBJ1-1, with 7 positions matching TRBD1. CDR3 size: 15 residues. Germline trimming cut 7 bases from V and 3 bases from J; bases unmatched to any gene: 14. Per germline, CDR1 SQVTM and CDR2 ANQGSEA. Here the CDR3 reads CSGSPLIDRDTEAFF. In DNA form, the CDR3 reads TGCAGCGGTTCTCCCTTGATTGACAGGGACACTGAAGCTTTCTTT.

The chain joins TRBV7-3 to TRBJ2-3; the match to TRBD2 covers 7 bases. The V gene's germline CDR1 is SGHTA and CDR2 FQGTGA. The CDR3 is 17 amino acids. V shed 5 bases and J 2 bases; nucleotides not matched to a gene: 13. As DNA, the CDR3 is TGTGCCAGCAGCCAGCTGACTAGCATAGTACCCACAGATACGCAGTATTTT. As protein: CASSQLTSIVPTDTQYF.

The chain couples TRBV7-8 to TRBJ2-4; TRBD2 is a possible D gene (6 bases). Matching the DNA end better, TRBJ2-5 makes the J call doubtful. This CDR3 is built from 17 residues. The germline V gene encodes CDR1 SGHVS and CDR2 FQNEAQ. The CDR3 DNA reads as TGTGCCAGCAGCTTAGGGGTTCGTTGGGGGGAACAAGAGACCCAGTACTTC. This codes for CASSLGVRWGEQETQYF.

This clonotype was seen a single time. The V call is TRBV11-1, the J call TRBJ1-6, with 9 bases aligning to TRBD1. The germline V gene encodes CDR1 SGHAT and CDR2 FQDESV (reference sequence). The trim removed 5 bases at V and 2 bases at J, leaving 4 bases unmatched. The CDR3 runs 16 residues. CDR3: CASSRRQGAYNSPLHF. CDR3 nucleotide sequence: TGTGCCAGCAGCCGTAGACAGGGGGCCTATAATTCACCCCTCCACTTT.

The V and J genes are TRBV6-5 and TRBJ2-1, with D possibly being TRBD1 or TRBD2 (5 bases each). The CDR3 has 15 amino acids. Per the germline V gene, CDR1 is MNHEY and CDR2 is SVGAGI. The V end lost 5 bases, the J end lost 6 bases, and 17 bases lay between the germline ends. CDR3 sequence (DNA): TGTGCCAGCAGTCCCTGGGACGCGGATAGCAATGAGCAGTTCTTC. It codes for CASSPWDADSNEQFF.

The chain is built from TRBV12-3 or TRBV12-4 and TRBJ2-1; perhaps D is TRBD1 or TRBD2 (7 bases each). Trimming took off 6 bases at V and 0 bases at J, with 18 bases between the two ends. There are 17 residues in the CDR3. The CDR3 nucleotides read TGTGCCAGCAGCCCGAGGGGGCGGGGGAGCTCCTACAATGAGCAGTTCTTC. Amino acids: CASSPRGRGSSYNEQFF.

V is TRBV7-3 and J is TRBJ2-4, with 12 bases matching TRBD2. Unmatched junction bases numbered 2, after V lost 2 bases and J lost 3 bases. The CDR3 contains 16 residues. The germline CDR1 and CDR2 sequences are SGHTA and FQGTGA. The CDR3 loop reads CASSLGTSGYKNIQYF. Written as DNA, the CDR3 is TGTGCCAGCAGCTTAGGGACTAGCGGGTACAAAAACATTCAGTACTTC.

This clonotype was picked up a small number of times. The CDR3 loop reads CASSTGQGGDYGYTF. The CDR3 nucleotides read TGCGCCAGCAGCACCGGACAGGGAGGGGACTATGGCTACACCTTC. The rearrangement joins TRBV5-1 to TRBJ1-2; 8 bases line up with TRBD1. The germline V gene has CDR1 SGHRS and CDR2 YFSETQ. J lost 3 bases, V lost 4 bases, and 8 bases had no gene match. There are 15 residues in the CDR3. Drawing the rest from reference TRBV5-1 and TRBJ1-2, the complete variable domain is KAGVTQTPRYLIKTRGQQVTLSCSPISGHRSVSWYQQTPGQGLQFLFEYFSETQRNKGNFPGRFSGRQFSNSRSEMNVSTLELGDSALYLCASSTGQGGDYGYTFGSGTRLTVV.

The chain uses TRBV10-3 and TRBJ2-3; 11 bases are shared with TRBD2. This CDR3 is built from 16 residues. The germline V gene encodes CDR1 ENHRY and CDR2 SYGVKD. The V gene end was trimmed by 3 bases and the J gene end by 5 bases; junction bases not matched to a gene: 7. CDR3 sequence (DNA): TGTGCCATCAGTGAAAATAGCGGGGGGGCCAAAGATACGCAGTATTTT. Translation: CAISENSGGAKDTQYF.

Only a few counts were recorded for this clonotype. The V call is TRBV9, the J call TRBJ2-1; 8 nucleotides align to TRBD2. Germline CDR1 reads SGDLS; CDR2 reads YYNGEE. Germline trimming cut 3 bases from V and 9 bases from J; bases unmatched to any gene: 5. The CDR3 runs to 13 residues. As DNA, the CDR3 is TGTGCCAGCAGCGGGGGACTAGGAGGTGAGCAGTTCTTC. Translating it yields CASSGGLGGEQFF.

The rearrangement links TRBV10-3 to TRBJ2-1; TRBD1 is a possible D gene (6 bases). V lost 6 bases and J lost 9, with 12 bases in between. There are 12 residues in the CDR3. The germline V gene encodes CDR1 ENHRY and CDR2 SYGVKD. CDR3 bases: TGTGCCATCAGGCAGGGGACGGGTGAGCAGTTCTTC. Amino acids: CAIRQGTGEQFF.

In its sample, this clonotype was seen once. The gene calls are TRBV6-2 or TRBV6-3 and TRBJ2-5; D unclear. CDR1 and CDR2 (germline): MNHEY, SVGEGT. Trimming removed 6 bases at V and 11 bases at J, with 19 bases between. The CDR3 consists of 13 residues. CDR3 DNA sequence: TGTGCCAGCAGAGCCAGCACCGAGGTGGAGCAGTACTTC. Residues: CASRASTEVEQYF.

CDR3 sequence: CSVEGNRGNGYTF. The CDR3 bases are TGCAGCGTTGAAGGTAACAGGGGGAATGGCTACACCTTC. J is TRBJ1-2 and V is TRBV29-1; 8 bases are shared with TRBD1. The germline V gene encodes CDR1 SQVTM and CDR2 ANQGSEA. CDR3 length: 13 amino acids. The ends lost 1 base at V and 6 bases at J; junction bases unmatched: 4.

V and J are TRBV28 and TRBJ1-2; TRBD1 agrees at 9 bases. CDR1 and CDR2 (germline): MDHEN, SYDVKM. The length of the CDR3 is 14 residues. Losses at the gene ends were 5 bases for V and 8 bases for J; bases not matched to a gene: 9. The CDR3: CASSAPDRGEGYTF. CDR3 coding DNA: TGTGCCAGCAGTGCGCCCGACAGGGGGGAAGGCTACACCTTC.

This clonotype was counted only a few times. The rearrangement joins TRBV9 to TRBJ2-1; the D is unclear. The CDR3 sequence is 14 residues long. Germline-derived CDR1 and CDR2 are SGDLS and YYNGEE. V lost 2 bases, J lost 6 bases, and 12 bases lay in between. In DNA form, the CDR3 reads TGTGCCAGCAGCGTGTCAGGAACCTTCAATGAGCAGTTCTTC. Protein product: CASSVSGTFNEQFF. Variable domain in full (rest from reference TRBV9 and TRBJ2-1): DSGVTQTPKHLITATGQRVTLRCSPRSGDLSVYWYQQSLDQGLQFLIQYYNGEERAKGNILERFSAQQFPDLHSELNLSSLELGDSALYFCASSVSGTFNEQFFGPGTRLTVL.

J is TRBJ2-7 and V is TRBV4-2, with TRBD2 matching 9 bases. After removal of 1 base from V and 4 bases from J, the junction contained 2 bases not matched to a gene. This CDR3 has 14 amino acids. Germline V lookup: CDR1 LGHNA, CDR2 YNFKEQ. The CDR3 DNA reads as TGTGCCAGCAGCCAAGCTAGCGGGAATTACGAGCAGTACTTC. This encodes CASSQASGNYEQYF.

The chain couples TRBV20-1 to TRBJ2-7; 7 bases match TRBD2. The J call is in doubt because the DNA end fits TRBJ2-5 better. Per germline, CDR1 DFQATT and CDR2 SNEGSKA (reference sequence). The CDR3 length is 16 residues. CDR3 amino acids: CSARDMLAEGGKTQYF. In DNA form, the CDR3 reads TGCAGTGCTAGAGATATGCTAGCGGAGGGAGGAAAGACCCAGTACTTC.

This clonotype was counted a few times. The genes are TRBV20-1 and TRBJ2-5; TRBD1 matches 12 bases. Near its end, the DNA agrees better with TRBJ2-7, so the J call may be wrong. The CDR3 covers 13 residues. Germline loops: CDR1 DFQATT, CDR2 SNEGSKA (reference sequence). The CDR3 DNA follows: TGCAGTGCCTCCGGGACAGGGGGCAACGAGCAGTACTTC. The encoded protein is CSASGTGGNEQYF.

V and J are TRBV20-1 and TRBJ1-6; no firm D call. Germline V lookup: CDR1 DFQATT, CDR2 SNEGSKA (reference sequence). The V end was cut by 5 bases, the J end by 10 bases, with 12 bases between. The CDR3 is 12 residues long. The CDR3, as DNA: TGCAGTGCTCCCCTGATGGGCTCACCCCTCCACTTT. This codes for CSAPLMGSPLHF.

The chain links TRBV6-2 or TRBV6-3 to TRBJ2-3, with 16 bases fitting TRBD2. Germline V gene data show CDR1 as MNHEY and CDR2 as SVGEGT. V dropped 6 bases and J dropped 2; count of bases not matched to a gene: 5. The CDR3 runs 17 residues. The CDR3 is CASSRGTSGGDTDTQYF. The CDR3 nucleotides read TGTGCCAGCAGCCGCGGGACTAGCGGGGGGGACACAGATACGCAGTATTTT.

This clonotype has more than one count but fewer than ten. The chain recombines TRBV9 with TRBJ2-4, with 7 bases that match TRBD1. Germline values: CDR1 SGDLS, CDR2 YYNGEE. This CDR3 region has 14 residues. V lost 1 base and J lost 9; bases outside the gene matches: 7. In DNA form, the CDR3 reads TGTGCCAGCAGCGTAAATTCACAGGGGAGCATTCAGTACTTC. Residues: CASSVNSQGSIQYF. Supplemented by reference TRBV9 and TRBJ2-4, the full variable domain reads DSGVTQTPKHLITATGQRVTLRCSPRSGDLSVYWYQQSLDQGLQFLIQYYNGEERAKGNILERFSAQQFPDLHSELNLSSLELGDSALYFCASSVNSQGSIQYFGAGTRLSVL.

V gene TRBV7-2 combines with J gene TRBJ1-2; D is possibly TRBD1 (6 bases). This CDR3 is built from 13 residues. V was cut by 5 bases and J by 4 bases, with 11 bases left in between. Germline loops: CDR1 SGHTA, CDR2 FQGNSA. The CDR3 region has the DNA TGTGCCAGCAGCAGCAGGGGAGGCTATGGCTACACCTTC. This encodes CASSSRGGYGYTF. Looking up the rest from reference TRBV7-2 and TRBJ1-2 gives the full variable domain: GAGVSQSPSNKVTEKGKDVELRCDPISGHTALYWYRQSLGQGLEFLIYFQGNSAPDKSGLPSDRFSAERTGGSVSTLTIQRTQQEDSAVYLCASSSRGGYGYTFGSGTRLTVV.

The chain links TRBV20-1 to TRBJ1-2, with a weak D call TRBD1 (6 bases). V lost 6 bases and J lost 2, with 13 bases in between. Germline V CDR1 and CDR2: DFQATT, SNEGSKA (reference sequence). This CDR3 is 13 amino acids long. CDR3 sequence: CSAPDTGNYGYTF. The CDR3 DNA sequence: TGCAGTGCCCCCGACACAGGGAACTATGGCTACACCTTC.

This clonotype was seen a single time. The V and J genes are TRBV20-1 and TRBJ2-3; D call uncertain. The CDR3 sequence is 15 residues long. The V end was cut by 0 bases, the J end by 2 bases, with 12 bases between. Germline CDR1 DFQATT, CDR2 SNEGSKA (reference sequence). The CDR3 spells CSARDPLEYTDTQYF. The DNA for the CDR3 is TGCAGTGCTAGAGACCCGCTGGAGTACACAGATACGCAGTATTTT.

The CDR3 DNA is TGTGCCAGCAGTCCGGATATGGGGGGCTCCTACGAGCAGTACTTC. The encoded protein is CASSPDMGGSYEQYF. This rearrangement joins TRBV27 to TRBJ2-7; perhaps TRBD2 as D (6 bases). The V end was cut by 5 bases, the J end by 0 bases, with 14 bases between. The CDR3 extends over 15 amino acids. The germline gives CDR1 MNHEY, CDR2 SMNVEV (reference sequence).